The clone carrying this T cell receptor beta chain was observed at least ten times. Its cognate antigen is unknown. This entry comes from a study of T-cell reconstitution after alpha-beta-depleted transplantation in children. Whole-study results and caveats: Several hundred rapidly expanded clones from non-depleted graft cells reportedly supplied alpha-beta T cells about two months post-transplant. T-cell numbers and diversity, one year after transplant, stemmed largely from T cells that were newly produced. Some patients' high day-60 TCRbeta diversity was attributed to recipient cells surviving conditioning.

CDR3 length equals 12 residues. Germline CDR1 reads MNHEY; CDR2 reads SVGAGI. The junction had 1 base not matched to a gene; V was cut back by 6 bases and J by 5 bases. During its preparation, the TCRbeta library received unique molecular identifiers. One entry per CDR3 protein, called by TCRdb with MiXCR from the PCR reads. This sample carries around 960,000 distinct CDR3 sequences, 25% to 30% of them seen once, and the ten largest clones take about 28%. Material: PBMCs, mostly from graft donor cells, obtained 360 days after TCRalphabeta/CD19-depleted stem cell transplant. The chain links TRBV6-5 to TRBJ2-7, with 10 bases that match TRBD1. The origin of this receptor is a boy under two years old who had a stem cell transplant for SCID, so the T cells may come from the graft donor. CDR3 loop: CASRTGGDEQYF. The CDR3, as DNA: TGTGCCAGCAGGACAGGGGGCGACGAGCAGTACTTC.